The present TCR beta chain was sequenced within a study of blood T cell repertoires in COVID-19. Background on the study: Acute-phase and convalescent COVID-19 samples originated in the United States, Italy and Spain. The analysed material was cDNA or gDNA that came from T cells, B-cell-depleted T cells, or PBMCs.

After removal of 4 bases from V and 7 bases from J, the junction contained 21 bases not matched to a gene. This CDR3 comprises 18 residues. Germline V gene sequence: CDR1 LGHNA, CDR2 YSLEER. Per the original methods: Reference gene primer amplification in the assay estimated nucleated cell counts. Sequenced by immunoSEQ multiplex PCR; TCRdb stores in-frame clones only, minus some. That table supplies the V and J calls and clone size; D and trimming were determined from the DNA. The sample lists about 260,000 clones; about 90% were seen once. J is TRBJ1-2 and V is TRBV4-3, with 7 positions matching TRBD1. The TCR comes from a woman between 40 and 55 years old who had recovered from COVID-19. The sequenced sample consisted of peripheral blood. Written as DNA, the CDR3 is TGCGCCAGCAGCCCAGCTGCTACAGGGGAGGCAGTGGGAGGTGGCTACACCTTC. It specifies CASSPAATGEAVGGGYTF.